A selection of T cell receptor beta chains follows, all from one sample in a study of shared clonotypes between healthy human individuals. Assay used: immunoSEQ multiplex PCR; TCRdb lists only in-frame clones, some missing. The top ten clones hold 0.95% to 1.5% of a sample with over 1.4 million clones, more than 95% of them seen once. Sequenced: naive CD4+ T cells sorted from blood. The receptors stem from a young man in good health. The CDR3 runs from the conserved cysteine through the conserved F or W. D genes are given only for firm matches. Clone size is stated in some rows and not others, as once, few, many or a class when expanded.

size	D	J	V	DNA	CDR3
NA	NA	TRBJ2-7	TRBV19	TGTGCCAGTAGTACCCCGGGAGCCTTCTACGAGCAGTACTTC	CASSTPGAFYEQYF
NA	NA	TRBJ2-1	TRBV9	TGTGCCAGCAGCAAAGAAGGCGGGTGGGATGAGCAGTTCTTC	CASSKEGGWDEQFF
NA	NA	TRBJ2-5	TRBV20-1	TGCAGTGCTAGTCGGCAAGAGACCCAGTACTTC	CSASRQETQYF
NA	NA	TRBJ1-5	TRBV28	TGTGCCAGCTTCAATACAGGGCGCAATCAGCCCCAGCATTTT	CASFNTGRNQPQHF
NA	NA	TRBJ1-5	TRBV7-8	TGTGCCAGCAGCTCCCATAGTCAGCCCCAGCATTTT	CASSSHSQPQHF
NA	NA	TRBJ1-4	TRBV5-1	TGCGCCAGCAGCTTGAACAGGAATGAAAAACTGTTTTTT	CASSLNRNEKLFF
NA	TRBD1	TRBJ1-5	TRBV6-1	TGTGCCAGCAGTGAGACAGGGTATCAGCCCCAGCATTTT	CASSETGYQPQHF
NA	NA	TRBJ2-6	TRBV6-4	TGTGCCACCCGGAACTCTGGGGCCAACGTCCTGACTTTC	CATRNSGANVLTF
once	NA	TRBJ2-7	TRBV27	TGTGCCAGCAGTTGGAGGGGAAAGCTCTACGAGCAGTACTTC	CASSWRGKLYEQYF
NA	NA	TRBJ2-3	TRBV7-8	TGTGCCAGCAGCTTTAACGAGGGGATTGGTCGAGATACGCAGTATTTT	CASSFNEGIGRDTQYF
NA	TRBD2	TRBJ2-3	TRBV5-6	TGTGCCAGCCTTCGAAGGCTTAGCGGGAGGACAGATACGCAGTATTTT	CASLRRLSGRTDTQYF
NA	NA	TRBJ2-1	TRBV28	TGTGCCAGCAGGAAATACAATGAGCAGTTCTTC	CASRKYNEQFF
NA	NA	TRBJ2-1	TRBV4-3	TGCGCCAGCAGCCAAGTAAGAAGACTTAGCTACAATGAGCAGTTCTTC	CASSQVRRLSYNEQFF
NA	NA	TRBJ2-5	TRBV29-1	TGCAGCGTTGGATACATTGGACTGCAAGAGACCCAGTACTTC	CSVGYIGLQETQYF
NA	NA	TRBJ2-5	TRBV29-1	TGCAGCGTTGACTGGGAGACCCAGTACTTC	CSVDWETQYF
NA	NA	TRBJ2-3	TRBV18	TGTGCCAGCTCACCAGAAATCACAGATACGCAGTATTTT	CASSPEITDTQYF
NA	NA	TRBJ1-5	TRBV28	TGTGCCAGCAGTTTATCGGCGGAACGTCAGCCCCAGCATTTT	CASSLSAERQPQHF
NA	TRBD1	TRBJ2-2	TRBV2	TGTGCCAGCAGTGGAGGGACAGATAACACCGGGGAGCTGTTTTTT	CASSGGTDNTGELFF
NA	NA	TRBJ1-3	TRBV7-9	TGTGCCAGCAGCTTAGGAGCGAACACCATATATTTT	CASSLGANTIYF
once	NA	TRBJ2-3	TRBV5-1	TGCGCCAGCAGCTTTACGGGAGCCGGAGATACGCAGTATTTT	CASSFTGAGDTQYF
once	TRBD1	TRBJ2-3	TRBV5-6	TGTGCCAGCAGCGGACCGGGGACAGTTAGCACAGATACGCAGTATTTT	CASSGPGTVSTDTQYF
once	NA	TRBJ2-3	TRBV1	TGCACCAGCAGCCCCCGACTAGCGGGAGACACAGATACGCAGTATTTT	CTSSPRLAGDTDTQYF
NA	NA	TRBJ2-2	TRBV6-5	TGTGCCAGCAGTTACCAGGGGGGTTGGACCGGGGAGCTGTTTTTT	CASSYQGGWTGELFF
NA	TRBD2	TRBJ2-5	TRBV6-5	TGTGCCAGCAGTTACTCTTCGCTAGCGGGAGTGGAGACCCAGTACTTC	CASSYSSLAGVETQYF
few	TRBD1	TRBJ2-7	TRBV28	TGTGCCAGCACCTCGACAGGGGGCTCTAGCGAGCAGTACTTC	CASTSTGGSSEQYF
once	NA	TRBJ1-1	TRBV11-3	TGTGCCAGCAGCCCAGGGGATGAGAACACTGAAGCTTTCTTT	CASSPGDENTEAFF
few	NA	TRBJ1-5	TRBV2	TGTGCCAGCACCGCGGGAAATCAGCCCCAGCATTTT	CASTAGNQPQHF
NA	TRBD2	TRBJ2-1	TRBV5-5	TGTGCCAGCAGCTTGTTTTCGATTAGCGGGTTTTCCTCCTACAATGAGCAGTTCTTC	CASSLFSISGFSSYNEQFF
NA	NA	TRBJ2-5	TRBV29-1	TGCAGCGTCCGGGTGGGGGGCGAGACCCAGTACTTC	CSVRVGGETQYF
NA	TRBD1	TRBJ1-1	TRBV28	TGTGCCAGCAGGCCTTCGGGACAGGGCCCTGAAGCTTTCTTT	CASRPSGQGPEAFF
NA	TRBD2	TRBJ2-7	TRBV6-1	TGTGCCAGCAGTGAAGGGGAGGGGGAGCAGTACTTC	CASSEGEGEQYF
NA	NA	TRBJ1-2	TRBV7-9	TGTGCCAGCAGCTTTACCGGGCCACGGACAAGCCGAGTTAACTATGGCTACACCTTC	CASSFTGPRTSRVNYGYTF
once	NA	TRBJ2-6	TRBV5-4	TGTGCCAGCAGCTCGAAGCTGTCTCCTGGGGCCAACGTCCTGACTTTC	CASSSKLSPGANVLTF
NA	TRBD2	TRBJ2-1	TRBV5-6	TGTGCCAGCAGCTTGGGACTAGCGATTAACAATGAGCAGTTCTTC	CASSLGLAINNEQFF
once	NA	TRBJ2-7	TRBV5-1	TGCGCCAGCAGCTTGCTGAGCGGGTTCTCCAACGAGCAGTACTTC	CASSLLSGFSNEQYF
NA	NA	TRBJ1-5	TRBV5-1	TGCGCCAGCAGCCTAGGGGTCAATCAGCCCCAGCATTTT	CASSLGVNQPQHF
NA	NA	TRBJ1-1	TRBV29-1	TGCAGCGTTGTTGGGGGGGCGGGAGCTTTCTTT	CSVVGGAGAFF
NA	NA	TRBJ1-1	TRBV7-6	TGTGCCAGCAGCTCTTCACTGAACACTGAAGCTTTCTTT	CASSSSLNTEAFF
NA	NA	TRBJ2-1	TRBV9	TGTGCCAGCAGCGACCTTCAGGGTGGGATATCCTACAATGAGCAGTTCTTC	CASSDLQGGISYNEQFF